This T cell receptor (beta chain) emerged from a study of identical twins. CDR3 length: 13 amino acids. Germline V gives CDR1 SGHNT, CDR2 YYREEE (reference sequence). V shed 0 bases, J shed 6 bases, and the junction held 3 bases outside the gene matches. The count of this clonotype is one. As yet, its antigen is unknown. In every case, the donor was a healthy Caucasian. The study's findings and limits: Out-of-frame alpha sequences common to twins exhibited an excess of low generation probability. High-abundance cord blood beta clonotypes had fewer insertions; memory repertoires showed none.

A universal primer site was added by template switching, and unique molecular identifiers were carried by the cDNA. TCRdb passed the 5' RACE reads through MiXCR, listing each CDR3 protein once. In the table there are about 480,000 distinct CDR3 sequences, approximately 14% of which are singletons. The data were also submitted as part of a second study, on yellow fever vaccine responses in identical twins.

What was sequenced was CD4+ T cells sorted from blood. The V and J genes are TRBV5-4 and TRBJ2-7, with 7 nucleotides matching TRBD2. This receptor was taken from a woman younger than 35 in good health. As DNA, the CDR3 is TGTGCCAGCAGCTTGGGGGGGGGTACCGAGCAGTACTTC. Encoded protein: CASSLGGGTEQYF.